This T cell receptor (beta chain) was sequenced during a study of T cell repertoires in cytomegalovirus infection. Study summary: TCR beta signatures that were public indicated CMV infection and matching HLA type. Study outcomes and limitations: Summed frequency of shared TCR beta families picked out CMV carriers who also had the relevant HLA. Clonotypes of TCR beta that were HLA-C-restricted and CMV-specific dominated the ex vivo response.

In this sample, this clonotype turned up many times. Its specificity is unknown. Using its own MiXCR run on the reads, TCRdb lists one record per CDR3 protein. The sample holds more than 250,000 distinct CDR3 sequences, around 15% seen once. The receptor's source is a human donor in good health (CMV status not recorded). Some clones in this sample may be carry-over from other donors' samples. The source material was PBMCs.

Written as DNA, the CDR3 is TGTGCCACCTCCCCGGGGGGAAGCACAGATACGCAGTATTTT. This sequence encodes CATSPGGSTDTQYF. V is TRBV7-8 and J is TRBJ2-3; 7 nucleotides match TRBD2. Germline CDR1 is SGHVS and CDR2 is FQNEAQ. The CDR3 consists of 14 residues. The V segment lost 10 bases and the J segment 0 bases; nucleotides outside the gene matches: 7.